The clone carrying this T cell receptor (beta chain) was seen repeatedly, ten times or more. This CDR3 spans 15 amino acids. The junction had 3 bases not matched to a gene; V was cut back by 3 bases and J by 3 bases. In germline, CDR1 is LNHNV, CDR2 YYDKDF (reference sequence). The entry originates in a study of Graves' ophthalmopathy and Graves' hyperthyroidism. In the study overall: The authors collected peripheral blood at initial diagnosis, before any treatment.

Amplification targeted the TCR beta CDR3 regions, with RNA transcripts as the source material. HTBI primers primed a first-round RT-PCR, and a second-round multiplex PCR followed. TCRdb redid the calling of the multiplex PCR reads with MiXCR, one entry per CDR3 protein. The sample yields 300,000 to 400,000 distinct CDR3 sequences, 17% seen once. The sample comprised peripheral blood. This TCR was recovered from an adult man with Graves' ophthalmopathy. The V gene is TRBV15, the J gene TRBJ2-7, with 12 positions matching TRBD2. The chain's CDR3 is CATSRSTSGGYEQYF. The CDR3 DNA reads TGTGCCACCAGCAGGTCGACTAGCGGGGGCTACGAGCAGTACTTC.